The 5 T cell receptor beta chains below come from one sample, sequenced in a study of regulatory T cells in long-lasting Graves disease. The time point here: newly diagnosed GD, antithyroid drugs for less than 3 months. Following extraction of RNA from PBMCs, that RNA was used to make the TCR library. Libraries of TCR beta came from iRepertoire HTBI primers plus Arm-PCR of CDR3 regions. TCRdb passed the multiplex PCR reads through MiXCR, listing each CDR3 protein once. The sample has some 240,000 distinct CDR3 sequences, roughly 19% seen once. This same sample was also part of a study on T cells in Graves' hyperthyroidism and ophthalmopathy.

Sequencing used peripheral blood mononuclear cells (PBMCs), obtained at new diagnosis, from a patient treated with antithyroid drugs. The receptors shown here come from a woman aged 30 to 39 with Graves disease.

The chain recombines TRBV5-1 with TRBJ2-7, with TRBD2 matching over 9 bases. Per the germline V gene, CDR1 is SGHRS and CDR2 is YFSETQ. The CDR3 covers 16 residues. The V segment lost 4 bases and the J segment 7 bases; nucleotides outside the gene matches: 15. In nucleotides, the CDR3 is TGCGCCAGCAGCCCCGGGGGGCGGGAGGGCTTCCGTGAGCAGTACTTC. This encodes CASSPGGREGFREQYF.

This clonotype appeared a few times. This rearrangement joins TRBV5-5 to TRBJ2-4, with D unclear. With 7 bases removed from V and 0 bases from J, the gap between germline ends came to 20 bases. The CDR3 extends over 17 amino acids. The germline V gene has CDR1 SGHKS and CDR2 YYEKEE (reference sequence). The CDR3 sequence: CASQSGPGGVAKNIQYF. Written as DNA, the CDR3 is TGTGCCAGCCAATCGGGCCCCGGTGGGGTAGCCAAAAACATTCAGTACTTC. Full variable domain (rest looked up from reference TRBV5-5 and TRBJ2-4): DAGVTQSPTHLIKTRGQQVTLRCSPISGHKSVSWYQQVLGQGPQFIFQYYEKEERGRGNFPDRFSARQFPNYSSELNVNALLLGDSALYLCASQSGPGGVAKNIQYFGAGTRLSVL.

The table lists this clonotype with many counts. V gene TRBV27 combines with J gene TRBJ2-2; TRBD1 aligns across 7 bases. V shed 2 bases and J 7 bases; nucleotides not matched to a gene: 4. The CDR3 length is 14 residues. Germline CDR1 and CDR2: MNHEY and SMNVEV (reference sequence). The DNA of the CDR3 is TGTGCCAGCAGTTTAAACAGGGGCGACGGGGAGCTGTTTTTT. Translation gives CASSLNRGDGELFF.

This clonotype was observed at least ten times. The rearrangement links TRBV7-8 to TRBJ2-5, with a possible D match to TRBD1 (6 bases). V lost 2 bases and J 1 base, leaving 11 bases between the germline ends. CDR3 size: 15 residues. Germline CDR1 and CDR2: SGHVS and FQNEAQ. The CDR3 region has the DNA TGTGCCAGCAGCTTAATTAGCAGGGGCCAAGAGACCCAGTACTTC. Residues: CASSLISRGQETQYF.

This clonotype has ten or more counts. This chain links TRBV20-1 with TRBJ2-7; D not resolved. CDR1 is DFQATT, CDR2 SNEGSKA, per germline (reference sequence). The CDR3 totals 17 residues. V was clipped by 0 bases and J by 0 bases, with 18 bases between them. The CDR3 loop is CSARDHRPRSTSYEQYF. In DNA, the CDR3 is TGCAGTGCTAGAGATCACCGCCCGCGCAGTACCTCCTACGAGCAGTACTTC.